Presented here are 17 T cell receptor beta chains from one specimen sequenced in a study of radiotherapy plus CTLA-4 blockade in lung cancer. The table came from immunoSEQ multiplex PCR; TCRdb's copy has only in-frame clones and leaves some out. The data contain about 49,000 clones, 80% to 90% of them singletons. Sequences were derived from peripheral blood, sampled from a patient treated with radiotherapy plus ipilimumab. The receptors originated from a human donor with non-small cell lung cancer whose response to radiotherapy plus ipilimumab could not be evaluated.

V usage is TRBV6-5 and J usage is TRBJ1-2, with D possibly matching TRBD1 (5 bases). Deletions cut 1 base from V and 4 bases from J, with 7 bases between. CDR1 is MNHEY and CDR2 is SVGAGI in the germline V gene. The CDR3 sequence is 13 residues long. The CDR3 loop is CASSYYQGYGYTF. As DNA, the CDR3 is TGTGCCAGCAGTTACTACCAGGGCTATGGCTACACCTTC.

The rearrangement joins TRBV2 to TRBJ2-5; TRBD2 agrees at 12 bases. This CDR3 spans 15 amino acids. Per germline, CDR1 SNHLY and CDR2 FYNNEI. V lost 6 bases to trimming and J lost 1 base; unmatched junction nucleotides: 3. CDR3 nucleotide sequence: TGTGCCAGCAGCCGACTAGCGGGAGCCCAAGAGACCCAGTACTTC. Amino acids: CASSRLAGAQETQYF.

The gene calls are TRBV6-6 and TRBJ2-1; 9 nucleotides match TRBD2. The CDR3 runs 15 residues. V lost 5 bases to trimming and J lost 3 bases; unmatched junction nucleotides: 5. CDR1 is MNHNY and CDR2 is SVGAGI in the germline V gene (reference sequence). As DNA, the CDR3 is TGTGCCAGCAGTCATAGCGGGAGTCTCTACAATGAGCAGTTCTTC. Translation: CASSHSGSLYNEQFF.

The chain employs TRBV28 and TRBJ2-1; TRBD2 might be the D (6 bases). This CDR3 is 15 amino acids long. Germline CDR1 reads MDHEN; CDR2 reads SYDVKM. V was pared by 5 bases and J by 4 bases, with 15 bases between. Here the CDR3 DNA reads TGTGCCAGCAGTACCCCCCGGGGGATTTACAATGAGCAGTTCTTC. Its translation: CASSTPRGIYNEQFF.

This chain connects TRBV19 to TRBJ1-4; no reliable D call. Germline CDR1 LNHDA, CDR2 SQIVND (reference sequence). Between the trimmed V and J ends, which lost 5 bases and 8 bases, there was a span of 18 bases. This CDR3 has 15 residues. The CDR3 sequence is CASSPGLEFGEKLFF. The CDR3 DNA sequence: TGTGCCAGTAGTCCAGGACTGGAATTCGGGGAAAAACTGTTTTTT.

This chain links TRBV7-2 with TRBJ2-1; 8 bases are a match to TRBD2. V shed 2 bases and J 9 bases; nucleotides not matched to a gene: 12. The CDR3 spans 16 residues. From germline, CDR1 is SGHTA and CDR2 FQGNSA. DNA of the CDR3: TGTGCCAGCAGCTTAAACGGGAGGGAGGGTGGCGCTGAGCAGTTCTTC. Its translation: CASSLNGREGGAEQFF.

This sequence joins TRBV19 and TRBJ2-1; TRBD2 aligns across 15 bases. V trimming: 4 bases; J trimming: 2 bases; junction bases outside the gene matches: 3. From germline, CDR1 is LNHDA and CDR2 SQIVND (reference sequence). This CDR3 is built from 17 residues. CDR3 nucleotides: TGTGCCAGTAGTACTCGGACTAGCGGGAGGGCCTACAATGAGCAGTTCTTC. Encoded protein: CASSTRTSGRAYNEQFF. Full variable domain (rest looked up from reference TRBV19 and TRBJ2-1): DGGITQSPKYLFRKEGQNVTLSCEQNLNHDAMYWYRQDPGQGLRLIYYSQIVNDFQKGDIAEGYSVSREKKESFPLTVTSAQKNPTAFYLCASSTRTSGRAYNEQFFGPGTRLTVL.

The rearrangement joins TRBV7-8 to TRBJ2-3, with a possible D match to TRBD2 (6 bases). The V end was cut by 7 bases, the J end by 2 bases, with 16 bases between. Per germline, CDR1 SGHVS and CDR2 FQNEAQ. The CDR3 covers 15 residues. CDR3 nucleotide sequence: TGTGCCAGCACCCTGGGGGGAGACCTCACAGATACGCAGTATTTT. This codes for CASTLGGDLTDTQYF.

The chain has TRBV27 and TRBJ1-1; D gene ambiguous. The CDR3 runs 15 residues. Germline CDR1 is MNHEY and CDR2 is SMNVEV (reference sequence). V shed 0 bases and J shed 0 bases, with 8 bases lying between them. CDR3 bases: TGTGCCAGCAGTTTATCCCAGAATTTGAACACTGAAGCTTTCTTT. This sequence encodes CASSLSQNLNTEAFF.

The V call is TRBV11-2, the J call TRBJ2-1; a weak D match, TRBD1 (6 bases). Trimming left V 2 bases short and J 8 bases short, with 19 bases between. Germline values: CDR1 SGHAT, CDR2 FQNNGV. The CDR3 sequence is 16 residues long. In DNA form, the CDR3 reads TGTGCCAGCAGCTTAACTCCATCCCTCGAGGGGGATGAGCAGTTCTTC. Translating gives CASSLTPSLEGDEQFF.

This rearrangement joins TRBV7-3 to TRBJ2-3; 8 bases align to TRBD1. The J segment lost 7 bases and the V segment lost 2 bases, leaving 11 bases of the junction unmatched. Germline CDR1 and CDR2: SGHTA and FQGTGA. This CDR3 has 16 residues. CDR3 sequence (DNA): TGTGCCAGCAGCTTATCTGGCAGGGGGCAGGCAAATACGCAGTATTTT. This encodes CASSLSGRGQANTQYF.

This clone has only one observation. The V and J genes are TRBV28 and TRBJ2-1; 10 bases match TRBD1. The CDR3 is made up of 16 amino acids. Germline values: CDR1 MDHEN, CDR2 SYDVKM. V trimming: 5 bases; J trimming: 6 bases; junction bases outside the gene matches: 10. The DNA for the CDR3 is TGTGCCAGCAGTCTCAGCGGGACAGGGGTCATCAATGAGCAGTTCTTC. It translates to CASSLSGTGVINEQFF.

This chain links TRBV18 with TRBJ1-1, with TRBD1 as a possible D gene (6 bases). V gave up 7 bases and J gave up 7 bases, with 16 bases separating them. CDR1 is KGHSH and CDR2 is LQKENI in the germline V gene. The CDR3 sequence is 13 residues long. The CDR3 bases are TGTGCCAGCTTAACACAGGGTCTCGTTGAAGCTTTCTTT. Amino acids: CASLTQGLVEAFF.

On this clone: A junction boundary mismatches the germline segment, possibly from a read error. The chain recombines TRBV7-7 with TRBJ2-2; 12 bases align to TRBD1. This CDR3 spans 19 amino acids. CDR1 and CDR2 (germline): SSHAT, FNYEAQ (reference sequence). The CDR3 spells CASSLTPGQGALNTGELFF. DNA of the CDR3: TGTGCTAGCAGCTTGACGCCGGGACAGGGGGCTTTGAACACCGGGGAGCTGTTTTTT.

V usage is TRBV11-3 and J usage is TRBJ2-1, with a tentative D call TRBD2 (6 bases). The CDR3 totals 14 residues. Trimming removed 4 bases from V and 8 bases from J, with 15 bases in between. From germline, CDR1 is SGHNT and CDR2 YENEEA. CDR3 sequence: CASSSVEGVHEQFF. In DNA form, the CDR3 reads TGTGCCAGCAGCTCAGTGGAGGGTGTCCATGAGCAGTTCTTC. Looking up the rest from reference TRBV11-3 and TRBJ2-1 gives the full variable domain: EAGVVQSPRYKIIEKKQPVAFWCNPISGHNTLYWYLQNLGQGPELLIRYENEEAVDDSQLPKDRFSAERLKGVDSTLKIQPAELGDSAVYLCASSSVEGVHEQFFGPGTRLTVL.

The chain uses TRBV5-1 and TRBJ2-3; 10 positions agree with TRBD2. The CDR3 covers 15 residues. The V segment lost 3 bases and the J segment 1 base; nucleotides outside the gene matches: 2. Germline V lookup: CDR1 SGHRS, CDR2 YFSETQ. The CDR3 DNA reads as TGCGCCAGCAGCTCTAGCGGGAGTCGCACAGATACGCAGTATTTT. It translates to CASSSSGSRTDTQYF.

The chain joins TRBV18 to TRBJ2-5; perhaps TRBD2 as D (6 bases). The germline V gene encodes CDR1 KGHSH and CDR2 LQKENI. Trimming took off 3 bases at V and 4 bases at J, with 6 bases between the two ends. The CDR3 covers 12 residues. The CDR3 spells CASSPGGETQYF. In DNA, the CDR3 is TGTGCCAGCTCACCCGGGGGAGAGACCCAGTACTTC.